What follows are 11 T cell receptor beta chains derived from one specimen sequenced in a study of T cell repertoires in cytomegalovirus infection. TCRdb reanalysed the reads using MiXCR and keeps one entry per CDR3 protein. The sample lists 900,000 to 950,000 distinct CDR3 sequences; under 40% were seen once. Their antigens remain unidentified. The input for sequencing was cultured CD8+ T cells from PBMCs, taken from culture after CMV antigen stimulation. These receptors were obtained from a human donor in good health (CMV status not recorded). Some clones in this sample may be carry-over from other donors' samples.

This rearrangement joins TRBV11-2 to TRBJ2-7; 9 bases map to TRBD2. Unmatched junction bases numbered 9, after V lost 3 bases and J lost 3 bases. CDR3 size: 16 residues. Germline assignment: CDR1 SGHAT and CDR2 FQNNGV. CDR3 DNA: TGTGCCAGCAGCTTCCCTAGCGGGGAGGGCAACTACGAGCAGTACGTC. Translated: CASSFPSGEGNYEQYV.

Comment on this clonotype: Without the conserved terminal phenylalanine or tryptophan, this CDR3 likely stems from a read error. The genes are TRBV7-2 and TRBJ1-5, with TRBD1 matching over 7 bases. Germline lookup yields CDR1 SGHTA and CDR2 FQGNSA. With 1 base clipped from V and 9 bases from J, the junction kept 9 bases outside the gene matches. This CDR3 is 15 amino acids long. The CDR3 here is CASSLDHRGKGPQHS. The CDR3 coding sequence is TGTGCCAGCAGCTTAGACCACAGGGGAAAGGGGCCCCAGCATTCT.

This chain links TRBV2 with TRBJ2-3; D could derive from TRBD1 or TRBD2 (5 bases each). CDR1 is SNHLY, CDR2 FYNNEI, per germline. The CDR3 is 15 residues long. V lost 8 bases, J lost 0 bases, and 15 bases lay in between. The chain's CDR3 is CASRAEWGSTDTQYF. In nucleotides, the CDR3 is TGTGCCAGCCGGGCGGAATGGGGGAGCACAGATACGCAGTATTTT.

This clonotype was picked up a small number of times. The rearrangement joins TRBV4-1 to TRBJ1-4; D is possibly TRBD1 (5 bases). Germline CDR1 is MGHRA and CDR2 is YSYEKL. Trimming took 4 bases from V and 8 from J, leaving 17 bases between them. The CDR3 contains 15 residues. The CDR3 region is CASSRRGGVEEKLFF. CDR3 DNA sequence: TGCGCCAGCAGCCGCCGTGGGGGGGTCGAAGAAAAACTGTTTTTT.

The CDR3 loop reads CASSSTRQFRPGYTF. The CDR3 coding sequence is TGTGCCAGCAGTTCGACGAGACAGTTTCGTCCCGGCTACACCTTC. The rearrangement uses TRBV27 and TRBJ1-2, with TRBD1 as a possible D gene (5 bases). The V end was cut by 4 bases, the J end by 8 bases, with 20 bases between. The CDR3 sequence is 15 residues long. The germline V gene encodes CDR1 MNHEY and CDR2 SMNVEV (reference sequence).

The chain carries TRBV4-1 and TRBJ2-1; no clear D. The CDR3 has 14 amino acids. The germline V gene has CDR1 MGHRA and CDR2 YSYEKL. Trimming took off 2 bases at V and 0 bases at J, with 5 bases between the two ends. Here the CDR3 reads CASSQWSSYNEQFF. The CDR3 nucleotides read TGCGCCAGCAGCCAATGGAGCTCCTACAATGAGCAGTTCTTC.

The CDR3 protein is CASSLPNEGAGYRETQYF. As DNA, the CDR3 is TGTGCCAGCAGCTTACCCAATGAAGGGGCTGGGTACCGAGAGACCCAGTACTTC. The chain is built from TRBV7-6 and TRBJ2-5, with D tentatively TRBD1 (5 bases). CDR3 length equals 18 residues. V lost 2 bases, J lost 4 bases, and 23 bases lay in between. Germline loops: CDR1 SGHVS, CDR2 FNYEAQ.

V is TRBV29-1 and J is TRBJ1-2; D not certain. Germline V gene sequence: CDR1 SQVTM, CDR2 ANQGSEA. The CDR3 has 12 residues. Trimming removed 6 bases from V and 5 bases from J, with 13 bases in between. CDR3 nucleotides: TGCAGCGTCGTAGTTCCCCTATATGGCTACACCTTC. It specifies CSVVVPLYGYTF.

There are a few counts of this clonotype. This chain uses TRBV4-1 with TRBJ1-2, with D possibly being TRBD1 (5 bases). V was clipped by 4 bases and J by 3 bases, with 30 bases between them. This CDR3 contains 20 residues. Germline lookup yields CDR1 MGHRA and CDR2 YSYEKL. This CDR3 reads CASSRFGGQGTTIQDYGYTF. The CDR3 nucleotides are TGCGCCAGCAGCCGATTCGGAGGTCAGGGAACAACCATACAGGACTATGGCTACACCTTC.

A remark on this clonotype: The junction differs from germline at one of its ends, possibly a read error. The V and J genes are TRBV4-1 and TRBJ1-2; D perhaps matches TRBD1 (5 bases). The CDR3 length is 16 residues. CDR1 is MGHRA and CDR2 is YSYEKL in the germline V gene. The CDR3 spells CTSSQVPGRDDYGYTF. DNA of the CDR3: TGCACCAGCAGCCAAGTGCCAGGGCGAGATGACTATGGCTACACCTTC.

The chain is built from TRBV6-1 and TRBJ1-6; D is ambiguous. The CDR3 is 15 residues long. The germline V gene encodes CDR1 MNHNS and CDR2 SASEGT. V shed 1 base and J shed 6 bases, with 10 bases lying between them. In DNA, the CDR3 is TGTGCCAGCAGTGAAGATCTAGGTTTTAATTCACCCCTCCACTTT. It translates to CASSEDLGFNSPLHF.